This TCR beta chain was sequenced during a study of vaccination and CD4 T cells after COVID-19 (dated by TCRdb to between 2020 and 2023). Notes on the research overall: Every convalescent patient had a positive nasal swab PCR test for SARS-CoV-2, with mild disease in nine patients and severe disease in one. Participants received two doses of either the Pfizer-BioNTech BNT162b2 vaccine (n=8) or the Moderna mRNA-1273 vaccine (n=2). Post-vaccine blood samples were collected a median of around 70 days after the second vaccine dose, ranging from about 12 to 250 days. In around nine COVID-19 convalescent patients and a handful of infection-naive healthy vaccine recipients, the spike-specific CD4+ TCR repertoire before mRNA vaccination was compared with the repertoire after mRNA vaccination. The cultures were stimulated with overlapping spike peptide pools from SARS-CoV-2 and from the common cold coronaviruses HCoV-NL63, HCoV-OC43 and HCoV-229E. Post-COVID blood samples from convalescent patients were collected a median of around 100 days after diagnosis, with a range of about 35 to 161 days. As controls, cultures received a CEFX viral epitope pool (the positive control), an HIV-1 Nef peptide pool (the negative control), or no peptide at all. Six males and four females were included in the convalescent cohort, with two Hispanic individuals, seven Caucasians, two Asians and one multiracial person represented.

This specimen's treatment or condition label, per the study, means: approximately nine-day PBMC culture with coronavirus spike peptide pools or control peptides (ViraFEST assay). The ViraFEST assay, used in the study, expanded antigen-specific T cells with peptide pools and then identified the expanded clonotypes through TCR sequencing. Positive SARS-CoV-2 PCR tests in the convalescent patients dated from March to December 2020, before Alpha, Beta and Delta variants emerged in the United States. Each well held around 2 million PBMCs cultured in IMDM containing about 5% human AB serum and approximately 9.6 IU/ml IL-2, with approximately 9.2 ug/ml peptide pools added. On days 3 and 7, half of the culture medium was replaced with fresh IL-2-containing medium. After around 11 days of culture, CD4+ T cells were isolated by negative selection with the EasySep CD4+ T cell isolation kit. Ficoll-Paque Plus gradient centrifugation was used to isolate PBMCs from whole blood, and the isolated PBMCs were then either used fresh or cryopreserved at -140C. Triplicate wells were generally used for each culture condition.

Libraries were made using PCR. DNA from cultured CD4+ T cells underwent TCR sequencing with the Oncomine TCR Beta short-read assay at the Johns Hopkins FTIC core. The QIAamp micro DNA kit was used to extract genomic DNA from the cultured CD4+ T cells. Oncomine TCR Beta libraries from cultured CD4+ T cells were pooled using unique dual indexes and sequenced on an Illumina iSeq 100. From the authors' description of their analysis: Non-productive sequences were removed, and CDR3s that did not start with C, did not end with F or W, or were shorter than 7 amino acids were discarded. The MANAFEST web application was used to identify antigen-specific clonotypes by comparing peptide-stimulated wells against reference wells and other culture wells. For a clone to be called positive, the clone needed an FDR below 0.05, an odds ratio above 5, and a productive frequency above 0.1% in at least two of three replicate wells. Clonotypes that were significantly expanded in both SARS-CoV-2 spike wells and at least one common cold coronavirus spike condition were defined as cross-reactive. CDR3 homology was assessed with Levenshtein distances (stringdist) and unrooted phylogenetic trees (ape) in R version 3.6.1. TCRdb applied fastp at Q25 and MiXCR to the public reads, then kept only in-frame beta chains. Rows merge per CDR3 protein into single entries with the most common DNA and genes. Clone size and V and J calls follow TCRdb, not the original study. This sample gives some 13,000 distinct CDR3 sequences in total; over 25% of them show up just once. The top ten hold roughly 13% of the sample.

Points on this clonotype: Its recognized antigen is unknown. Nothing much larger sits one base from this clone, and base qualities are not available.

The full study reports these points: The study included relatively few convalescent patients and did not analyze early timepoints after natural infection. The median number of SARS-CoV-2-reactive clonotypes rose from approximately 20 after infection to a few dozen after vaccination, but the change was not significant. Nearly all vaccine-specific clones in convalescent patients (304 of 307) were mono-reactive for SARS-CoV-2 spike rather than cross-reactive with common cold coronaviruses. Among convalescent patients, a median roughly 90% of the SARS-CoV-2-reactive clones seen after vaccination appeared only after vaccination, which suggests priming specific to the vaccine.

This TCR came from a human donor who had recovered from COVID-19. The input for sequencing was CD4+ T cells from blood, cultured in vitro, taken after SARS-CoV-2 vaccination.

In nucleotide form, the sequence is TGTGCCAGCAGCCGCTCCGGGACAGGGACGAAAGAGACCCAGTACTTC. Its protein reads: CASSRSGTGTKETQYF. Recombination linked TRBV7-9 to TRBJ2-5, with 9 central nucleotides matching TRBD1. The CDR3 sequence holds 16 residues, the cysteine and phenylalanine included. Only CDR3 DNA is held: 48 bases, read in frame from base 1. Trimming accounts for 5 bases at V and 3 bases at J, while the number of junction bases matched to no gene is 10. CDR1 and CDR2 were assigned from the germline V gene (reference sequence) as SEHNR and FQNEAQ.